This T cell receptor beta chain originates from a study of shared clonotypes between healthy human individuals. Study-level results: Sampling involved blood alone; tissue repertoires likely differ. The represented genetic and exposure-history diversity was limited by the small number of donors.

Genomic DNA of each subset was evenly split across several immunoSEQ plates. The table came from immunoSEQ multiplex PCR; TCRdb's copy has only in-frame clones and leaves some out. The sample carries more than 2,000,000 clones, roughly 93% recorded once. Germline CDR1 ENHRY, CDR2 SYGVKD. The CDR3 is made up of 13 amino acids. V gave up 3 bases and J gave up 2 bases, with 6 bases separating them. In regard to this clone: Its specificity is not known.

Specimen: naive CD4+ T cells from PBMCs. As for subset: CD45RA+ positively selected. The source is a man aged 18 to 30 in good health. Some clones in this sample may be carry-over from other donors' samples. The chain couples TRBV10-3 to TRBJ2-3; D is unclear. The DNA for the CDR3 is TGTGCCATCAGTGAAGGGTACACAGATACGCAGTATTTT. The encoded protein is CAISEGYTDTQYF.